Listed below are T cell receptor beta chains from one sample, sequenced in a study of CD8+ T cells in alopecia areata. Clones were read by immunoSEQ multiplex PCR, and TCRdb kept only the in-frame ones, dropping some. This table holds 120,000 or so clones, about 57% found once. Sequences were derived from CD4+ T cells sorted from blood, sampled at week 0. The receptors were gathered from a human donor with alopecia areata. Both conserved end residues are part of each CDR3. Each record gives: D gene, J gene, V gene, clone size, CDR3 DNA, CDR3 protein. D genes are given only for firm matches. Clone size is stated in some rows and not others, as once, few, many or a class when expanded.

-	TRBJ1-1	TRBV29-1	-	TGCAGCGTTAAACAGAACCAGAACACTGAAGCTTTCTTT	CSVKQNQNTEAFF
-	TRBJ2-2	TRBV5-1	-	TGCGCCAGCAGCTTAATACCCATGAACACCGGGGAGCTGTTTTTT	CASSLIPMNTGELFF
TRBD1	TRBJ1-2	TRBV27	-	TGTGCCAGCAGTTTGGGACAGGGTACCTATGGCTACACCTTC	CASSLGQGTYGYTF
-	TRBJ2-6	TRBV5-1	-	TGCGCCAGCAGCTCGGATTCTGGGGCCAACGTCCTGACTTTC	CASSSDSGANVLTF
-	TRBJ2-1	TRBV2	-	TGTGCCAGCAGCCCCGGGACGGTACAGGGGCAGTTCTTC	CASSPGTVQGQFF
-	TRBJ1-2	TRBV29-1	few	TGCAGCGTCCAAGACAGCTATGGCTACACCTTC	CSVQDSYGYTF
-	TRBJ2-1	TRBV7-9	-	TGTGCCAGCAGCTTAGTATGGGGGGATGAGCAGTTCTTC	CASSLVWGDEQFF
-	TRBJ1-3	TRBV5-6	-	TGTGCCAGCAGCCAACAGGGTTCTGGAAACACCATATATTTT	CASSQQGSGNTIYF
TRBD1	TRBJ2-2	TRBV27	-	TGTGCCAGCAGTACCACCGGGACAGTAAACACCGGGGAGCTGTTTTTT	CASSTTGTVNTGELFF
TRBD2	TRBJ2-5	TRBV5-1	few	TGCGCCAGCAGCTTAGCGCCGGGGGGTCAAGAGACCCAGTACTTC	CASSLAPGGQETQYF
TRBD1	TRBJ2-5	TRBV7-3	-	TGTGCCAGCAGCCTCGGACAGGGGCGTAAAGAGACCCAGTACTTC	CASSLGQGRKETQYF
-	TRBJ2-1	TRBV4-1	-	TGCGCCAGCAGCCAAAGAACGGCAGGGAGTGGGTCCTACAATGAGCAGTTCTTC	CASSQRTAGSGSYNEQFF
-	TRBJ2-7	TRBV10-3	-	TGTGCCATCTCCCCCAACTACGAGCAGTACTTC	CAISPNYEQYF
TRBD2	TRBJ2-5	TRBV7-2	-	TGTGCCAGCAGCTTCGGCGGGGGAGACCAAGAGACCCAGTACTTC	CASSFGGGDQETQYF
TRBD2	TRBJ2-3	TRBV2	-	TGTGCCAGCAGAGTCCGGGGGGGCGACCCAGATACGCAGTATTTT	CASRVRGGDPDTQYF
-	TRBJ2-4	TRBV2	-	TGTGCCAGCAGACGCGACTTCGAGGGAAAAAACATTCAGTACTTC	CASRRDFEGKNIQYF
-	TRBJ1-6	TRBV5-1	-	TGCGCCAGCTGCGAACAGGGAGCCGACAATTCACCCCTCCACTTT	CASCEQGADNSPLHF
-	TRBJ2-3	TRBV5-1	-	TGCGCCAGCAGCTTGGGACAAGGAAGCACAGATACGCAGTATTTT	CASSLGQGSTDTQYF
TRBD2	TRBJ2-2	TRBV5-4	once	TGTGCCAGCAGCCAGGGCTCGGCGGGGGGAAACACCGGGGAGCTGTTTTTT	CASSQGSAGGNTGELFF
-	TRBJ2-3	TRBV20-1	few	TGCAGTGCTGTAGCGATCACGCAGTATTTT	CSAVAITQYF
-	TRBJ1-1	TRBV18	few	TGTGCCAGCTCAGGGTATGACACTGAAGCTTTCTTT	CASSGYDTEAFF
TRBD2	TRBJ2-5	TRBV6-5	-	TGTGCCAGCAGTTGGGGGGGACGCCCCGCTGCGGAGACCCAGTACTTC	CASSWGGRPAAETQYF
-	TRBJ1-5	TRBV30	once	TGTGCCTGGAGCTTAAAGGACAGTCAGCCCCAGCATTTT	CAWSLKDSQPQHF
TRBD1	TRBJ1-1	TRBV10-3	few	TGTGCCATCGGCCGGGGGACAGGGGAGTTAGAAGCTTTCTTT	CAIGRGTGELEAFF
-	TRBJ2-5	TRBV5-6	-	TGTGCCAGCAGCTTGGGCTCGTATCAAGAGACCCAGTACTTC	CASSLGSYQETQYF
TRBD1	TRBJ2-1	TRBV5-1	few	TGCGCCAGCAGCTTGGGACAGGGGAGCTCCTACAATGAGCAGTTCTTC	CASSLGQGSSYNEQFF
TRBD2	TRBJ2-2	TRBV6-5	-	TGTGCCAGCAGGGCCCGAAGCGGGGGGGCCGGGGAGCTGTTTTTT	CASRARSGGAGELFF
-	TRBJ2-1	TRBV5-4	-	TGTGCCAGCAGCTTGGATCGAGAGGGGCGGTTCTTC	CASSLDREGRFF
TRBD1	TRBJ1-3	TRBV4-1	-	TGCGCCAGCAGCCCCGGCGACAGGGTTCCTGGAAACACCATATATTTT	CASSPGDRVPGNTIYF
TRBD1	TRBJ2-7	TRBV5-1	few	TGCGCCAGCAGGCAATTGACAGGGAGAGACTTC	CASRQLTGRDF
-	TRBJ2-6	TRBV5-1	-	TGCGCCAGCAGCTTATCAGGGAACCCTGGGGCCAACGTCCTGACTTTC	CASSLSGNPGANVLTF
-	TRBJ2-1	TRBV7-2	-	TGTGCCAGCAGCTTAGACAGGTTTGACAATGAGCAGTTCTTC	CASSLDRFDNEQFF
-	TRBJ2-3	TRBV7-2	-	TGTGCCAGCAGCTTAGCCCGCCTAGCTTGGGGCACAGATACGCAGTATTTT	CASSLARLAWGTDTQYF
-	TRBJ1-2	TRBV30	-	TGTGCCTGGAGTGCAACAGACTATGGCTACACCTTC	CAWSATDYGYTF
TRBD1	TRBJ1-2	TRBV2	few	TGTGCCAGCAGTGAACATTTGAGACAGGGGAATGGCTACACCTTC	CASSEHLRQGNGYTF
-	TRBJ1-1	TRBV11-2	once	TGTGCCAGCAGCTTAGTAGGAGAAGCTTTCTTT	CASSLVGEAFF
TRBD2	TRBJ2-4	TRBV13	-	TGTGCCAGCAGCTTGACTAGCGTAGGGAACATTCAGTACTTC	CASSLTSVGNIQYF
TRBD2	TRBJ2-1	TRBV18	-	TGTGCCAGCTCACCGACTAGCGGGGGGCATAGAGAGCAGTTCTTC	CASSPTSGGHREQFF
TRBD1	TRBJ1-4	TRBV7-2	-	TGTGCCAGCAGCTTGGACAGGGGTAGTGAAAAACTGTTTTTT	CASSLDRGSEKLFF
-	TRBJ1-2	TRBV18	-	TGTGCCAGCTCACCCGACAGCCCGGGCTACACCTTC	CASSPDSPGYTF
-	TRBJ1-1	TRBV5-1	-	TGCGCCAGCAGCATACAGGGAGCAGACACTGAAGCTTTCTTT	CASSIQGADTEAFF
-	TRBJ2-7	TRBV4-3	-	TGCGCCAGCAGCCAAGATTTAGCGTACGAGCAGTACTTC	CASSQDLAYEQYF
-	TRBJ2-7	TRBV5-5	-	TGTGCCAGCAGCTTGAGTGGGAGTAACGAGCAGTACTTC	CASSLSGSNEQYF
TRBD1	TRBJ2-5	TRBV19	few	TGTGCCAGTAGACAGACAGGGGGTTACCAAGAGACCCAGTACTTC	CASRQTGGYQETQYF
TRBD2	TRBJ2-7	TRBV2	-	TGTGCCAGCACCCGCGGACTAGCGGGAGGGGGCGAGCAGTACTTC	CASTRGLAGGGEQYF
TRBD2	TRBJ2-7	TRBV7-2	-	TGTGCCAGCAGCCCAAGGGGACTAGCCGATTACGAGCAGTACTTC	CASSPRGLADYEQYF
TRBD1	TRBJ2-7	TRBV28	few	TGTGCCAGCAGACGTGGACAGGACTCCTACGAGCAGTACTTC	CASRRGQDSYEQYF
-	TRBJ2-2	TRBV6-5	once	TGTGCCAGCACCCCAACCCATATGGTGACCGGGGAGCTGTTTTTT	CASTPTHMVTGELFF
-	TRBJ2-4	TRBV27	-	TGTGCCAGCAGTTCCGGGACCTTCGGGAGTAGTTGGAACATTCAGTACTTC	CASSSGTFGSSWNIQYF
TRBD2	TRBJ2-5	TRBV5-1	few	TGCGCCAGCAGCTTGCAAGCGGGGGGCTCCCAAGAGACCCAGTACTTC	CASSLQAGGSQETQYF
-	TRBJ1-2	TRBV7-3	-	TGTGCCAGCAGCTCCCTCGGCTACACCTTC	CASSSLGYTF